What follows describes a single TCR beta chain. The target antigen is unknown. These donors were members of the roughly 110-subject validation cohort, a group separate from the approximately 670-subject first cohort. The data belong to a study of cytomegalovirus exposure and HLA in healthy donors. Notes on the study in general: Among the CMV-associated chains, three were confirmed in vitro as specific for CMV antigens. The tendency of first-cohort TCR clusters to co-occur in the 120 or so validation repertoires was the finding of a later analysis. Among TCR beta chains, those listed as cytomegalovirus-associated numbered over 150.

Sequencing was performed with immunoSEQ multiplex PCR; in TCRdb, only in-frame clones are kept and a portion is missing. The sample records about 120,000 clones, roughly 90% being singletons. The CDR3 is 13 amino acids. Trimming shortened V by 3 bases and J by 0 bases, and 6 bases separated the two germline ends. Germline V lookup: CDR1 SNHLY, CDR2 FYNNEI. This sequence joins TRBV2 and TRBJ2-7; D is uncertain. This clonotype was obtained from a woman between 18 and 29 years old in good health and CMV-seropositive. The sample was PBMCs. CDR3 protein: CASSDVSSYEQYF. CDR3 DNA sequence: TGTGCCAGCAGTGACGTCAGCTCCTACGAGCAGTACTTC. Drawing the rest from reference TRBV2 and TRBJ2-7, the complete variable domain is EPEVTQTPSHQVTQMGQEVILRCVPISNHLYFYWYRQILGQKVEFLVSFYNNEISEKSEIFDDQFSVERPDGSNFTLKIRSTKLEDSAMYFCASSDVSSYEQYFGPGTRLTVT.